This TCR beta chain was identified during a study of OX40 agonist ivuxolimab in advanced cancers. Turning to the study itself: The study enrolled dose-escalation patients with hepatocellular carcinoma, melanoma, renal cell or head and neck cancer. Three patients got partial responses; one had hepatocellular carcinoma and two had cutaneous melanoma.

Study-level findings and limits: Both blood CD4+ and CD8+ T cells showed clonal growth by week 6 at 0.1 to 3.0 mg/kg. Fewer expanded clones were found on average in CD4+ than in CD8+ T cells.

This clone was picked up one time. Its specificity is not known. The method was immunoSEQ multiplex PCR; TCRdb's version includes in-frame clones alone and lacks a portion of them. The sample has over 85,000 clones, about 92% seen once. The CDR3 runs to 13 residues. The V gene lost 1 base and the J gene lost 5 bases, with 9 bases spanning the gap. Germline V gene data show CDR1 as GTSNPN and CDR2 as SVGIG (reference sequence). The receptor comes from an adult with an advanced solid tumor such as melanoma, head and neck, liver or kidney cancer. Sequencing used CD4+ or CD8+ T cells sorted from blood, obtained in a trial of the OX40 agonist ivuxolimab. The chain couples TRBV30 to TRBJ1-5; D not resolved. The chain's CDR3 is CAWSEARDQPQHF. CDR3 sequence (DNA): TGTGCCTGGAGTGAGGCACGAGATCAGCCCCAGCATTTT. Together with reference TRBV30 and TRBJ1-5, the CDR3 gives the full variable domain: SQTIHQWPATLVQPVGSPLSLECTVEGTSNPNLYWYRQAAGRGLQLLFYSVGIGQISSEVPQNLSASRPQDRQFILSSKKLLLSDSGFYLCAWSEARDQPQHFGDGTRLSIL.